This T cell receptor beta chain was sequenced during a study of CD8+CD57+ T cells in acquired aplastic anemia (dated by TCRdb to about 2018). Turning to the overall study: DNA extracted from sorted CD4+ and CD8+ cells had a mean of about 3.2 ug, with a range of about 0.19 to 27.4 ug. CD8+CD57+ expansion was defined as frequency above the mean frequency observed in healthy subjects.

On this clonotype itself: No antigen is known for it. One base away there is no much larger clone; base qualities are not given.

V is clipped by 3 bases and J by 5 bases, and the sequence between their germline boundaries is 12 bases long. The CDR3, from cysteine to phenylalanine, totals 14 residues. The kept DNA is CDR3 alone, 42 bases in frame from the first base. Via the germline V gene, CDR1 is SGDLS and CDR2 YYNGEE. Patients chosen for sequencing had shown expansion of CD8+CD57+ cells by flow cytometry. Severe acquired aplastic anemia was diagnosed in all patients according to International Study of Aplastic Anemia and Agranulocytosis and Camitta criteria. At the time blood was sampled, none of the patients had received any therapy. In the study, sorted CD4+ and CD8+ blood T cells from patients with severe aplastic anemia and from healthy subjects underwent deep sequencing of TCR repertoires. Patients were enrolled in the USA under clinicaltrials.gov protocols 00001620, 01623167, 00001397, 00071045, 00081523 and 00961064. Ficoll-Paque density gradient centrifugation was used to isolate peripheral blood mononuclear cells. Before DNA was extracted, CD4+ and CD8+ T cells were sorted using either FACS or magnetic beads.

Study-level results and caveats: CD8+ Simpson's diversity did not differ significantly between patients and healthy controls (P=0.060). Around 28 CD8+ CDR3 sequences were found to be shared between patients and controls, but these sequences appeared to be highly expressed in patients and within the immunodominant clones of the patients.

Genomic DNA was used as template for profiling of TCR beta VDJ combinations and CDR3 sequences. An Illumina HiSeq 2000 was used for TCR repertoire sequencing. Processing in the source paper ran as follows. Repertoires were assessed using TRBV/TRBJ rearrangement plots, CDR3 size and DJ length profiles, and Simpson's diversity index. The most abundant DNA sequence in the deep sequencing data was defined as the immunodominant clone. CDR3 amino acid sequences were screened for sharing across subjects and compared with published repertoires and the VDJdb database. The raw public reads went through TCRdb reprocessing: fastp at Q25, MiXCR clone calling, in-frame beta chains kept. Here each entry gathers all rows of one CDR3 protein and keeps the most common genes and DNA. TCRdb's processing, not the study's, gives the V and J calls here. The sample profile shows about 190,000 distinct CDR3 sequences; less than 60% of them were found once. The ten most abundant clones make up about 8.8% of the sample.

The sample consisted of sorted CD4+, CD8+, or CD8+CD57+ T cells (not recorded which) from PBMCs. The rearranged chain carries TRBV9 and TRBJ2-1, with the D gene not confidently named. This TCR was sampled from a human donor with aplastic anemia. The DNA sequence follows: TGTGCCAGCAGCGGACCTCTGACACACAATGAGCAGTTCTTC. Its protein reads: CASSGPLTHNEQFF.